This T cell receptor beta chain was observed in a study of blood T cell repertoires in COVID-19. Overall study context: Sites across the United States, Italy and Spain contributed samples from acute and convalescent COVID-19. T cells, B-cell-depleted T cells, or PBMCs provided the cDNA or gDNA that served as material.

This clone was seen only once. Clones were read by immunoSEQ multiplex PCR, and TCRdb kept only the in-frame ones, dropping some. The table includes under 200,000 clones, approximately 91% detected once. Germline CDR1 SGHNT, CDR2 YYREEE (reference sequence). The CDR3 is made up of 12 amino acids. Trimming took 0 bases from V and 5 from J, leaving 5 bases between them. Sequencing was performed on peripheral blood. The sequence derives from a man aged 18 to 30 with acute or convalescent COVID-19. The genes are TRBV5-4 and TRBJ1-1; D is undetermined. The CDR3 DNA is TGTGCCAGCAGCTTGGAGCGGACTGAAGCTTTCTTT. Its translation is CASSLERTEAFF.